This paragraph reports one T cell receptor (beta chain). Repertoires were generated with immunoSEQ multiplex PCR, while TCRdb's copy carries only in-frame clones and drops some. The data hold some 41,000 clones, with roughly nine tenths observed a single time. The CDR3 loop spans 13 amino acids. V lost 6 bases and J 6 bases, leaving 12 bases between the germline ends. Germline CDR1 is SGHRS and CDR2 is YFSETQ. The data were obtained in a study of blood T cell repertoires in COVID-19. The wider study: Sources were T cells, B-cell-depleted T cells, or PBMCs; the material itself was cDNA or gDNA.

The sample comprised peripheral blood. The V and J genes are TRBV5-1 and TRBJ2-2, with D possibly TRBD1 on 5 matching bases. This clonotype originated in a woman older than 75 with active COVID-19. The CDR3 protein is CASTNQGPGELFF. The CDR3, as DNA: TGCGCCAGCACCAATCAGGGTCCCGGGGAGCTGTTTTTT. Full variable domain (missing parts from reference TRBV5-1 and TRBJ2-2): KAGVTQTPRYLIKTRGQQVTLSCSPISGHRSVSWYQQTPGQGLQFLFEYFSETQRNKGNFPGRFSGRQFSNSRSEMNVSTLELGDSALYLCASTNQGPGELFFGEGSRLTVL.